The 15 T cell receptor beta chains listed next were all sequenced from one sample in a study of cytomegalovirus exposure and HLA in healthy donors. PCR was performed using 60 Vbeta and 13 Jbeta primers. Repertoires were generated with immunoSEQ multiplex PCR, while TCRdb's copy carries only in-frame clones and drops some. The sample lists approximately 150,000 clones, less than 85% occurring once. The specimen sequenced was PBMCs. These receptors came from a middle-aged man in good health and CMV-seronegative.

This clone was counted between two and nine times. The chain is built from TRBV6-5 and TRBJ1-6; no clear D. The CDR3 spans 14 residues. Germline V CDR1 and CDR2: MNHEY, SVGAGI. V was shortened by 5 bases and J by 9 bases, with 14 bases between the two germline ends. CDR3 coding DNA: TGTGCCAGCAGTGATTGGGCGGGAGTTTCACCCCTCCACTTT. It encodes CASSDWAGVSPLHF.

This chain links TRBV10-3 with TRBJ2-3; D unresolved. The V gene's germline CDR1 is ENHRY and CDR2 SYGVKD. The CDR3 extends over 12 amino acids. Trimming cost V 7 bases and J 3 bases, with 8 bases left between them. The CDR3 DNA sequence: TGTGCCATCAAGCTAGATACAGATACGCAGTATTTT. Amino acid sequence: CAIKLDTDTQYF.

This clone was seen more than once but under ten times. V is TRBV5-1 and J is TRBJ1-5; 9 bases fit TRBD1. This CDR3 region has 15 residues. V lost 2 bases to trimming and J lost 1 base; unmatched junction nucleotides: 1. CDR1 and CDR2 (germline): SGHRS, YFSETQ. The CDR3 sequence is CASSLQGASNQPQHF. The CDR3 DNA sequence: TGCGCCAGCAGCTTACAGGGGGCGAGCAATCAGCCCCAGCATTTT.

Worth noting for this clone: Mismatch with germline at one junction end may stem from a read error. The CDR3 DNA is TGTGCCAGCAGCCCCGGGACTGGGGGTTATAATTTT. This translates into CASSPGTGGYNF. The chain is built from TRBV5-6 and TRBJ2-3; D possibly corresponds to TRBD2 (6 bases). The CDR3 is 12 amino acids. Germline loops: CDR1 SGHDT, CDR2 YYEEEE.

This clone appeared a single time. The chain joins TRBV13 to TRBJ2-7, with TRBD2 as a possible D gene (5 bases). CDR1 and CDR2 from the germline V gene are PRHDT and FYEKMQ (reference sequence). V lost 4 bases and J 5 bases, leaving 18 bases between the germline ends. The CDR3 is 15 amino acids. CDR3 nucleotides: TGTGCCAGCAGCTCTGGACGGCTGAGGGTTCACGAGCAGTACTTC. Protein product: CASSSGRLRVHEQYF.

V is TRBV18 and J is TRBJ2-7; TRBD1 matches at 7 bases. Germline CDR1 and CDR2: KGHSH and LQKENI. The CDR3 loop spans 14 amino acids. J gave up 6 bases and V 5 bases, and 10 bases lay outside the gene matches. The CDR3 coding sequence is TGTGCCAGCTCATCAAATGACAGGGCGACCGAGCAGTACTTC. Protein product: CASSSNDRATEQYF.

This clone was recorded a few times. The chain is built from TRBV7-9 and TRBJ1-1; weak D call: TRBD1 (5 bases). Deletions cut 1 base from V and 0 bases from J, with 9 bases between. Germline lookup yields CDR1 SEHNR and CDR2 FQNEAQ (reference sequence). CDR3 length: 15 amino acids. The CDR3 is CASSLVQALNTEAFF. In nucleotides, the CDR3 is TGTGCCAGCAGCTTAGTACAGGCACTGAACACTGAAGCTTTCTTT.

This chain uses TRBV30 with TRBJ2-7; D not resolved. The germline gives CDR1 GTSNPN, CDR2 SVGIG (reference sequence). The CDR3 contains 14 residues. Trimming removed 1 base at V and 0 bases at J, with 10 bases between. CDR3 sequence: CAWSGVVNSYEQYF. The CDR3 nucleotides are TGTGCCTGGAGTGGAGTGGTGAACTCCTACGAGCAGTACTTC.

V is TRBV7-9 and J is TRBJ2-7; 8 nucleotides align to TRBD1. CDR3 length: 14 amino acids. CDR1 and CDR2 from the germline V gene are SEHNR and FQNEAQ (reference sequence). The ends lost 5 bases at V and 5 bases at J; junction bases unmatched: 8. The chain's CDR3 is CASSPRQGLHEQYF. The CDR3 nucleotides are TGTGCCAGCAGCCCGAGACAGGGGCTGCACGAGCAGTACTTC.

This clone was detected once. The chain employs TRBV4-1 and TRBJ1-6; 10 nucleotides match TRBD1. The CDR3 length is 14 residues. The germline V gene encodes CDR1 MGHRA and CDR2 YSYEKL. Trimming took 4 bases from V and 12 from J; bases not matched to a gene: 6. CDR3 residues: CASSPDRGRLPLHF. In nucleotides, the CDR3 is TGCGCCAGCAGCCCCGACAGGGGGCGCTTACCCCTCCACTTT.

The CDR3 region has the DNA TGTGCCAGCAGTGAGACGGGGGTTGGAGTAAGCAATCAGCCCCAGCATTTT. Translating gives CASSETGVGVSNQPQHF. The chain combines TRBV6-1 with TRBJ1-5, with TRBD1 as a possible D gene (5 bases). The CDR3 has 17 residues. V lost 3 bases and J lost 1, with 16 bases in between. Germline CDR1 MNHNS, CDR2 SASEGT.

This clone has just one count. This chain joins TRBV5-1 and TRBJ2-1; 7 bases are shared with TRBD2. The germline CDR1 and CDR2 sequences are SGHRS and YFSETQ. V shed 0 bases and J 9 bases; nucleotides not matched to a gene: 3. This CDR3 has 13 amino acids. CDR3 DNA sequence: TGCGCCAGCAGCTTGGGAGCGGGGTTTGAGCAGTTCTTC. Its translation: CASSLGAGFEQFF.

This clone was detected only once. The chain uses TRBV9 and TRBJ1-1, with D perhaps TRBD1 (6 bases). Germline lookup yields CDR1 SGDLS and CDR2 YYNGEE. This CDR3 region has 14 residues. V lost 0 bases, J lost 1 base, and 7 bases lay in between. CDR3 nucleotide sequence: TGTGCCAGCAGCGTAGCACAGGGGAACACTGAAGCTTTCTTT. Protein sequence: CASSVAQGNTEAFF.

The CDR3 loop reads CASSPLPQGQSSYNSPLHF. CDR3 in DNA: TGTGCCAGCTCACCACTCCCCCAGGGACAGAGCTCCTATAATTCACCCCTCCACTTT. The chain carries TRBV18 and TRBJ1-6; 7 bases fit TRBD1. Germline CDR1 is KGHSH and CDR2 is LQKENI. CDR3 length: 19 amino acids. V was pared by 1 base and J by 0 bases, with 9 bases of the junction left unmatched.

This clone occurred once. The V gene is TRBV30, the J gene TRBJ2-7; unclear D gene. The CDR3 has 13 amino acids. From germline, CDR1 is GTSNPN and CDR2 SVGIG (reference sequence). V shed 3 bases and J shed 3 bases, with 12 bases lying between them. The DNA of the CDR3 is TGTGCCTGGAGCCCTGGAGAGGACTACGAGCAGTACTTC. It codes for CAWSPGEDYEQYF.